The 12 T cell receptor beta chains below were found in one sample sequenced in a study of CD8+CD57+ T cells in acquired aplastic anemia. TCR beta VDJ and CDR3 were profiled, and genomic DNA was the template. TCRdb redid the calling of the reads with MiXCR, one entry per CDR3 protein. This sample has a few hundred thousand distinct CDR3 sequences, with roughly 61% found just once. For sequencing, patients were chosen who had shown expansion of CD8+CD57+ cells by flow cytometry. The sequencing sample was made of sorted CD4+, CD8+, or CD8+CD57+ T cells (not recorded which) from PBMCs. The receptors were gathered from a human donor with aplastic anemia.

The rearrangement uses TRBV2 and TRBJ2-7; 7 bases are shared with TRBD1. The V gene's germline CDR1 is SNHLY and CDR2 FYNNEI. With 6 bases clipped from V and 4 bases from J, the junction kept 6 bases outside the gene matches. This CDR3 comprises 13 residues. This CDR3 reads CASSNDRDYEQYF. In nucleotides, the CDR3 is TGTGCCAGCAGCAACGACAGGGATTACGAGCAGTACTTC.

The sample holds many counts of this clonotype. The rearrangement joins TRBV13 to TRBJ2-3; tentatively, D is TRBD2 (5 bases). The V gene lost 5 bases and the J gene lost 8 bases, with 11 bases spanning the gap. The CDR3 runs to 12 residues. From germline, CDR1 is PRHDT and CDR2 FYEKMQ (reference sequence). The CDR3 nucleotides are TGTGCCAGCAGCCAAGCGGCGGGTACGCAGTATTTT. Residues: CASSQAAGTQYF. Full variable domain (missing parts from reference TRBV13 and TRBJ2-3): AAGVIQSPRHLIKEKRETATLKCYPIPRHDTVYWYQQGPGQDPQFLISFYEKMQSDKGSIPDRFSAQQFSDYHSELNMSSLELGDSALYFCASSQAAGTQYFGPGTRLTVL.

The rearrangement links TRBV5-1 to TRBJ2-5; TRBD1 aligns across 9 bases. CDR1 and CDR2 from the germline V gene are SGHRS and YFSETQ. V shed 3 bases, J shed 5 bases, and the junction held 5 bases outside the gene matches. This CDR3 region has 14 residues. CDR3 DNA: TGCGCCAGCAGCTCTACAGGGGGCGCGGAGACCCAGTACTTC. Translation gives CASSSTGGAETQYF. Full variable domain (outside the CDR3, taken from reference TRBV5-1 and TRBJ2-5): KAGVTQTPRYLIKTRGQQVTLSCSPISGHRSVSWYQQTPGQGLQFLFEYFSETQRNKGNFPGRFSGRQFSNSRSEMNVSTLELGDSALYLCASSSTGGAETQYFGPGTRLLVL.

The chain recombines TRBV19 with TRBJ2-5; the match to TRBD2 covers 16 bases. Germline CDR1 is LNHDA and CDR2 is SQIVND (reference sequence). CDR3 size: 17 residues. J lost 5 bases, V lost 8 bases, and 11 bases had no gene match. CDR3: CASSPGTSGGGGETQYF. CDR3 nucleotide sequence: TGTGCCAGTTCTCCCGGGACTAGCGGGGGGGGTGGGGAGACCCAGTACTTC.

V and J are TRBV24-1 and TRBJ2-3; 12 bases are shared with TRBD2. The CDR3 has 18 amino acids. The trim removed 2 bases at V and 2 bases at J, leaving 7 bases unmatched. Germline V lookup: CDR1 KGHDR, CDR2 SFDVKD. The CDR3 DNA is TGTGCCACCAGTGATTCGACTCTAGCGGGAGGGCCCACAGATACGCAGTATTTT. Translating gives CATSDSTLAGGPTDTQYF.

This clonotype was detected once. The CDR3 region has the DNA TGCGCCAGCAGTGGTTACGAATCAATGAACACTGAAGCTTTCTTT. Translation gives CASSGYESMNTEAFF. J is TRBJ1-1 and V is TRBV10-1; the D is unclear. CDR3 size: 15 residues. Germline lookup yields CDR1 WNHNN and CDR2 SYGVQD (reference sequence). Trimming left V 4 bases short and J 0 bases short, with 12 bases between.

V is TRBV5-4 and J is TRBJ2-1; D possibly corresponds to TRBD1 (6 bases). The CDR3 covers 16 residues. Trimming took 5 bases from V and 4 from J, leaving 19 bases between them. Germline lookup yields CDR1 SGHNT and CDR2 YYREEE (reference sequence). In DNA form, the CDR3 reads TGTGCCAGCAGGCGGACAGAGGACACCGGTTACAATGAGCAGTTCTTC. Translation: CASRRTEDTGYNEQFF. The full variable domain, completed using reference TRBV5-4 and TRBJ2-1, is ETGVTQSPTHLIKTRGQQVTLRCSSQSGHNTVSWYQQALGQGPQFIFQYYREEENGRGNFPPRFSGLQFPNYSSELNVNALELDDSALYLCASRRTEDTGYNEQFFGPGTRLTVL.

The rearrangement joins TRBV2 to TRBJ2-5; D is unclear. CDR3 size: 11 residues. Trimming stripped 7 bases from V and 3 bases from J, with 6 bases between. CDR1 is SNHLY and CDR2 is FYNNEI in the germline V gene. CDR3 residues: CASIIEETQYF. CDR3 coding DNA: TGTGCCAGCATAATCGAAGAGACCCAGTACTTC.

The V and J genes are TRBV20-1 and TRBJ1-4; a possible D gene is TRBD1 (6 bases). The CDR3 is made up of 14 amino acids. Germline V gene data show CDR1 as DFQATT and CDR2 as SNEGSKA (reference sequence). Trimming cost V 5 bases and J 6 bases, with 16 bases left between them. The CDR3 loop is CSAGLGGADEKLFF. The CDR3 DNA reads TGCAGTGCTGGTTTGGGGGGCGCGGATGAAAAACTGTTTTTT.

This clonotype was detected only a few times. CDR3: CASSQIRTGQGRDQPQHF. The CDR3 DNA reads TGTGCCAGCAGCCAAATAAGGACGGGACAGGGCCGGGACCAGCCCCAGCATTTT. The chain is built from TRBV7-8 and TRBJ1-5; 9 bases fit TRBD1. V was pared by 5 bases and J by 7 bases, with 18 bases of the junction left unmatched. The CDR3 is 18 amino acids. CDR1 is SGHVS, CDR2 FQNEAQ, per germline.

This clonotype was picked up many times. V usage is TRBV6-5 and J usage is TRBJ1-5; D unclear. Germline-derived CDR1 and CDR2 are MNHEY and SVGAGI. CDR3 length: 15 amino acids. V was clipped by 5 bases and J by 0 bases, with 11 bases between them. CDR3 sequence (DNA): TGTGCCAGCAGTACCTCGAGGAATAGCAATCAGCCCCAGCATTTT. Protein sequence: CASSTSRNSNQPQHF.

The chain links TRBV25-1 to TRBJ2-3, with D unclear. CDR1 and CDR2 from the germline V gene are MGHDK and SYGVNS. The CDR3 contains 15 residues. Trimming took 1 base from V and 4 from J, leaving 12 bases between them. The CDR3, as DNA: TGTGCCAGCAGTGAATCTTCTAGTAGGGCAGATACGCAGTATTTT. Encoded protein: CASSESSSRADTQYF.